A single sample is the source of the 25 T cell receptor beta chains below, sequenced in a study of PD-1 blockade in classical Hodgkin lymphoma. Using immunoSEQ multiplex PCR, the repertoire was profiled, and TCRdb retains in-frame clones only, with some absent. This table holds tens of thousands of clones, roughly 90% found once. Patients all relapsed after autologous stem cell transplantation, and there was variation in brentuximab vedotin exposure. The sample consisted of peripheral blood mononuclear cells (PBMCs), taken at baseline. These receptors were collected from a human donor with classical Hodgkin lymphoma.

The V gene is TRBV5-8, the J gene TRBJ2-5; D is undetermined. Trimming left V 0 bases short and J 9 bases short, with 12 bases between. The CDR3 is 13 residues long. Germline CDR1 reads SGHTS; CDR2 reads YDEGEE. Here the CDR3 reads CASSLASLSAQYF. DNA for the CDR3: TGTGCCAGCAGCTTGGCCAGTTTGTCGGCCCAGTACTTC.

This rearrangement joins TRBV7-8 to TRBJ1-5; no definite D call. The length of the CDR3 is 15 residues. CDR1 is SGHVS, CDR2 FQNEAQ, per germline. Trimming took 1 base from V and 6 from J, leaving 13 bases between them. The CDR3 sequence: CASSLETDRGQPQHF. For the CDR3, the DNA is TGTGCCAGCAGCTTAGAAACCGATCGCGGTCAGCCCCAGCATTTT.

This clone was observed a single time. The chain uses TRBV13 and TRBJ2-2; TRBD1 aligns across 7 bases. J gave up 3 bases and V 4 bases, and 8 bases lay outside the gene matches. Per germline, CDR1 PRHDT and CDR2 FYEKMQ (reference sequence). The CDR3 contains 16 residues. The CDR3 region is CASSSDRATDTGELFF. Here the CDR3 DNA reads TGTGCCAGCAGCTCCGACAGGGCTACGGACACCGGGGAGCTGTTTTTT.

The genes are TRBV6-6 and TRBJ2-1; D is perhaps TRBD1 (6 bases). V lost 5 bases and J lost 0, with 11 bases in between. The CDR3 sequence is 15 residues long. The germline CDR1 and CDR2 sequences are MNHNY and SVGAGI (reference sequence). The CDR3 reads CASSPQGHSYNEQFF. CDR3 nucleotides: TGTGCCAGCAGTCCTCAGGGACACTCCTACAATGAGCAGTTCTTC.

The genes are TRBV7-9 and TRBJ1-2; D is ambiguous. Germline CDR1 reads SEHNR; CDR2 reads FQNEAQ (reference sequence). V gave up 1 base and J gave up 3 bases, with 0 bases separating them. The CDR3 runs 11 residues. The CDR3 protein is CASSLDYGYTF. In DNA form, the CDR3 reads TGTGCCAGCAGCTTAGACTATGGCTACACCTTC.

The CDR3 loop reads CATSRSEAGIAGKETQYF. CDR3 nucleotides: TGTGCCACCAGCAGATCAGAAGCAGGGATAGCGGGAAAAGAGACCCAGTACTTC. The rearrangement joins TRBV15 to TRBJ2-5; TRBD2 aligns across 8 bases. The CDR3 runs 18 residues. V gave up 2 bases and J gave up 3 bases; unmatched junction bases: 14. The germline gives CDR1 LNHNV, CDR2 YYDKDF (reference sequence).

The chain uses TRBV18 and TRBJ2-7; the D gene is possibly TRBD2 (6 bases). Germline CDR1 and CDR2: KGHSH and LQKENI. The germline V and J ends were trimmed by 3 bases and 3 bases, with 9 bases remaining between them. The CDR3 covers 13 residues. The CDR3 sequence: CASSPSGSYEQYF. Here the CDR3 DNA reads TGTGCCAGCTCACCTAGCGGTAGCTACGAGCAGTACTTC. The entire variable domain, with the rest obtained from reference TRBV18 and TRBJ2-7, is as follows: NAGVMQNPRHLVRRRGQEARLRCSPMKGHSHVYWYRQLPEEGLKFMVYLQKENIIDESGMPKERFSAEFPKEGPSILRIQQVVRGDSAAYFCASSPSGSYEQYFGPGTRLTVT.

V gene TRBV11-2 combines with J gene TRBJ2-1, with D hard to call. Germline V gene data show CDR1 as SGHAT and CDR2 as FQNNGV. V was trimmed by 0 bases and J by 1 base, leaving 1 base between them. The CDR3 totals 13 residues. The CDR3 spells CASSLESYNEQFF. CDR3 in DNA: TGTGCCAGCAGCTTAGAGTCCTACAATGAGCAGTTCTTC. Combining the CDR3 with reference TRBV11-2 and TRBJ2-1 gives the whole variable domain EAGVAQSPRYKIIEKRQSVAFWCNPISGHATLYWYQQILGQGPKLLIQFQNNGVVDDSQLPKDRFSAERLKGVDSTLKIQPAKLEDSAVYLCASSLESYNEQFFGPGTRLTVL.

J is TRBJ1-2 and V is TRBV6-5, with D perhaps matching TRBD1 (6 bases). Trimming left V 4 bases short and J 2 bases short, with 14 bases between. The CDR3 covers 15 residues. Germline CDR1 reads MNHEY; CDR2 reads SVGAGI. CDR3 sequence: CASSSRGTGNYGYTF. CDR3 coding DNA: TGTGCCAGCAGTTCCAGGGGAACGGGAAACTATGGCTACACCTTC.

This sequence joins TRBV5-1 and TRBJ2-5; a possible D gene is TRBD1 (6 bases). V was pared by 6 bases and J by 0 bases, with 9 bases between. The V gene's germline CDR1 is SGHRS and CDR2 YFSETQ. The CDR3 runs to 13 residues. The CDR3 loop is CASMQGNQETQYF. Written as DNA, the CDR3 is TGCGCCAGCATGCAGGGGAACCAAGAGACCCAGTACTTC.

The chain recombines TRBV6-1 with TRBJ1-5; 8 bases are shared with TRBD1. This CDR3 has 15 residues. Germline loops: CDR1 MNHNS, CDR2 SASEGT. V was pared by 7 bases and J by 3 bases, with 8 bases of the junction left unmatched. This chain's CDR3 is CASNLQGVVNQPQHF. Written as DNA, the CDR3 is TGTGCCAGCAACTTACAGGGGGTTGTCAATCAGCCCCAGCATTTT.

The chain recombines TRBV7-6 with TRBJ2-2, with TRBD2 matching 11 bases. This CDR3 has 18 residues. Germline CDR1 and CDR2: SGHVS and FNYEAQ. Losses at the gene ends were 0 bases for V and 2 bases for J; bases not matched to a gene: 5. The CDR3 DNA is TGTGCCAGCAGCTTAGCCCCGGGACTAGCGGATAACACCGGGGAGCTGTTTTTT. Translation: CASSLAPGLADNTGELFF.

The chain is built from TRBV19 and TRBJ1-5; TRBD1 matches at 9 bases. The length of the CDR3 is 14 residues. Germline CDR1 and CDR2: LNHDA and SQIVND (reference sequence). V lost 8 bases to trimming and J lost 0 bases; unmatched junction nucleotides: 2. In nucleotides, the CDR3 is TGTGCCAGTCGGGGACAGGGTAGCAATCAGCCCCAGCATTTT. It yields the protein CASRGQGSNQPQHF.

The chain links TRBV6-5 to TRBJ2-7; the D is unclear. The CDR3 loop spans 14 amino acids. Germline values: CDR1 MNHEY, CDR2 SVGAGI. Trimming took off 5 bases at V and 0 bases at J, with 11 bases between the two ends. The CDR3 nucleotides read TGTGCCAGCAGTCCAAACCGAATCTCCTACGAGCAGTACTTC. This codes for CASSPNRISYEQYF.

The chain is built from TRBV19 and TRBJ1-5; 9 bases line up with TRBD1. The CDR3 contains 13 residues. From germline, CDR1 is LNHDA and CDR2 SQIVND (reference sequence). The trim removed 8 bases at V and 4 bases at J, leaving 3 bases unmatched. CDR3 amino acids: CASSGTGNQPQHF. The CDR3 DNA is TGTGCCAGTTCCGGGACAGGGAATCAGCCCCAGCATTTT.

The chain recombines TRBV15 with TRBJ1-5; D ambiguous. Germline V CDR1 and CDR2: LNHNV, YYDKDF (reference sequence). CDR3 length: 16 amino acids. V was cut by 0 bases and J by 0 bases, with 9 bases left in between. The CDR3 loop reads CATSREVGFSNQPQHF. In DNA form, the CDR3 reads TGTGCCACCAGCAGAGAGGTAGGGTTTAGCAATCAGCCCCAGCATTTT.

This chain connects TRBV15 to TRBJ1-2, with D perhaps TRBD1 (6 bases). V lost 0 bases and J lost 12, with 14 bases in between. From germline, CDR1 is LNHNV and CDR2 YYDKDF (reference sequence). This CDR3 is 13 amino acids long. This CDR3 reads CATSRDLQGSHTF. In DNA form, the CDR3 reads TGTGCCACCAGCAGAGATCTTCAGGGGAGTCACACCTTC. Filled out from reference TRBV15 and TRBJ1-2, the complete variable domain reads DAMVIQNPRYQVTQFGKPVTLSCSQTLNHNVMYWYQQKSSQAPKLLFHYYDKDFNNEADTPDNFQSRRPNTSFCFLDIRSPGLGDTAMYLCATSRDLQGSHTFGSGTRLTVV.

Here the CDR3 reads CASSGPYEQYF. The CDR3 bases are TGTGCCAGTAGCGGTCCCTACGAGCAGTACTTC. The chain links TRBV2 to TRBJ2-7; D may be TRBD2 (6 bases). Deletions cut 9 bases from V and 2 bases from J, with 8 bases between. This CDR3 is 11 amino acids long. Germline CDR1 is SNHLY and CDR2 is FYNNEI.

This clone was detected a few times. J is TRBJ2-1 and V is TRBV5-1, with 10 bases identical to TRBD2. The V gene end was trimmed by 4 bases and the J gene end by 0 bases; junction bases not matched to a gene: 4. Per the germline V gene, CDR1 is SGHRS and CDR2 is YFSETQ. The CDR3 consists of 16 residues. The CDR3 sequence: CASSRWTSGSYNEQFF. Here the CDR3 DNA reads TGCGCCAGCAGCCGCTGGACTAGCGGCTCCTACAATGAGCAGTTCTTC.

Only a few counts were recorded for this clone. This chain uses TRBV27 with TRBJ2-5, with TRBD2 identical over 7 bases. The CDR3 runs 11 residues. The J segment lost 7 bases and the V segment lost 4 bases, leaving 0 bases of the junction unmatched. Germline assignment: CDR1 MNHEY and CDR2 SMNVEV (reference sequence). This CDR3 reads CASSWGGTQYF. The CDR3 DNA is TGTGCCAGCAGTTGGGGGGGGACCCAGTACTTC.

The CDR3 region is CASTPLGLTDTQYF. DNA of the CDR3: TGCGCCAGCACCCCCCTGGGGCTGACAGATACGCAGTATTTT. The genes are TRBV4-1 and TRBJ2-3; maybe TRBD1 (5 bases). Germline V CDR1 and CDR2: MGHRA, YSYEKL. The CDR3 totals 14 residues. V shed 7 bases and J shed 3 bases, with 14 bases lying between them.

This clone appeared a single time. The rearrangement uses TRBV13 and TRBJ1-2, with TRBD1 matching over 8 bases. CDR1 and CDR2 from the germline V gene are PRHDT and FYEKMQ (reference sequence). The CDR3 contains 16 residues. The V segment lost 5 bases and the J segment 6 bases; nucleotides outside the gene matches: 14. The CDR3 DNA sequence: TGTGCCAGCAGCGGGCAGGGGGCTTCCCTGGCAGATGGCTACACCTTC. Its protein product is CASSGQGASLADGYTF.

The CDR3 coding sequence is TGCGCCAGCAGCCAGCTTACTCGACAGGGTCCCAATTCCTACGAGCAGTACTTC. Translated: CASSQLTRQGPNSYEQYF. The chain joins TRBV4-1 to TRBJ2-7, with TRBD1 matching over 7 bases. With 3 bases clipped from V and 1 base from J, the junction kept 15 bases outside the gene matches. The CDR3 length is 18 residues. Germline CDR1 and CDR2: MGHRA and YSYEKL.

The rearrangement links TRBV19 to TRBJ2-7; 7 bases are a match to TRBD1. V lost 3 bases, J lost 3 bases, and 5 bases stayed unmatched. There are 14 residues in the CDR3. Germline CDR1 LNHDA, CDR2 SQIVND (reference sequence). The DNA of the CDR3 is TGTGCCAGTAGTATGGACAGGAGATACTACGAGCAGTACTTC. Translating gives CASSMDRRYYEQYF.

The chain uses TRBV11-2 and TRBJ2-5, with a possible D match to TRBD1 (5 bases). The germline V gene has CDR1 SGHAT and CDR2 FQNNGV. The germline V and J ends were trimmed by 4 bases and 2 bases, with 11 bases remaining between them. The CDR3 runs to 14 residues. CDR3 sequence (DNA): TGTGCCAGCAGCTATCACAGGTCTCAAGAGACCCAGTACTTC. Protein product: CASSYHRSQETQYF.